The 13 T cell receptor beta chains listed next were all sequenced from one sample in a study of blood T cell repertoires in COVID-19. Measured with immunoSEQ multiplex PCR; TCRdb has only the in-frame clones, and not every one. The sample lists under 300,000 clones; approximately 90% were seen once. The sample was peripheral blood. The receptor set was obtained from a woman between 35 and 50 years old with acute or convalescent COVID-19.

This chain links TRBV12-3 or TRBV12-4 with TRBJ1-3, with D tentatively TRBD1 (6 bases). This CDR3 has 12 residues. V shed 5 bases and J shed 4 bases, with 6 bases lying between them. The CDR3 DNA follows: TGTGCCAGCAGTGGACAGGGAAACACCATATATTTT. It encodes CASSGQGNTIYF.

In its sample, this clone was seen a few times. The chain carries TRBV11-2 and TRBJ1-6, with D possibly being TRBD1 (6 bases). CDR1 SGHAT and CDR2 FQNNGV come from the germline V gene. V lost 7 bases and J 14 bases, leaving 21 bases between the germline ends. This CDR3 is 14 amino acids long. The CDR3 region has the DNA TGTGCCAGCAACATCTTCAGGGGAACCGGGGCCCTCCACTTT. It translates to CASNIFRGTGALHF.

The sample holds a few counts of this clone. The rearrangement uses TRBV7-2 and TRBJ1-1, with D unresolved. Germline assignment: CDR1 SGHTA and CDR2 FQGNSA. CDR3 length: 15 residues. Deletions cut 1 base from V and 4 bases from J, with 13 bases between. The CDR3 coding sequence is TGTGCCAGCAGCTTAGTCCGGGGATCGGGCACTGAAGCTTTCTTT. Translation gives CASSLVRGSGTEAFF.

The rearrangement joins TRBV11-2 to TRBJ1-5, with D possibly being TRBD1 (5 bases). V gave up 3 bases and J gave up 7 bases, with 10 bases separating them. CDR1 is SGHAT and CDR2 is FQNNGV in the germline V gene. This CDR3 has 13 amino acids. The CDR3 DNA sequence: TGTGCCAGCAGCTTCCAGGGAGGCCAGCCCCAGCATTTT. It encodes CASSFQGGQPQHF.

The chain links TRBV5-1 to TRBJ2-1; 8 nucleotides line up with TRBD1. V was clipped by 0 bases and J by 8 bases; unmatched bases: 4. The CDR3 spans 14 residues. Germline V gene data show CDR1 as SGHRS and CDR2 as YFSETQ. The CDR3 reads CASSLGQGWDEQFF. The CDR3 nucleotides are TGCGCCAGCAGCTTGGGACAGGGGTGGGATGAGCAGTTCTTC. Combining the CDR3 with reference TRBV5-1 and TRBJ2-1 gives the whole variable domain KAGVTQTPRYLIKTRGQQVTLSCSPISGHRSVSWYQQTPGQGLQFLFEYFSETQRNKGNFPGRFSGRQFSNSRSEMNVSTLELGDSALYLCASSLGQGWDEQFFGPGTRLTVL.

V is TRBV14 and J is TRBJ1-4, with D possibly TRBD1 on 5 matching bases. The CDR3 sequence is 15 residues long. Trimming took 1 base from V and 4 from J, leaving 10 bases between them. CDR1 is SGHDN and CDR2 is FVKESK in the germline V gene. The CDR3 spells CASSQGQGLNEKLFF. Here the CDR3 DNA reads TGTGCCAGCAGCCAAGGGCAGGGACTTAATGAAAAACTGTTTTTT.

This chain joins TRBV7-3 and TRBJ1-2; D is undetermined. Germline CDR1 SGHTA, CDR2 FQGTGA. Trimming cost V 5 bases and J 0 bases, with 13 bases left between them. The CDR3 runs 15 residues. The CDR3 here is CASSPGHRANYGYTF. In nucleotides, the CDR3 is TGTGCCAGCAGCCCCGGCCACAGAGCTAACTATGGCTACACCTTC.

This chain uses TRBV28 with TRBJ1-5, with TRBD1 matching over 8 bases. Germline CDR1 is MDHEN and CDR2 is SYDVKM. V gave up 0 bases and J gave up 2 bases; unmatched junction bases: 6. The CDR3 consists of 17 residues. CDR3 sequence: CASSLWGTGVGNQPQHF. The CDR3 DNA reads as TGTGCCAGCAGTTTATGGGGGACAGGAGTGGGCAATCAGCCCCAGCATTTT.

The chain uses TRBV6-5 and TRBJ2-3, with D possibly being TRBD1 (7 bases). The CDR3 totals 12 residues. Germline values: CDR1 MNHEY, CDR2 SVGAGI. V dropped 11 bases and J dropped 3 bases, with 12 bases sitting between them. The CDR3, as DNA: TGTGCCTCCCAGGGGGGTACAGATACGCAGTATTTT. Protein product: CASQGGTDTQYF.

The genes are TRBV24-1 and TRBJ2-3; 11 positions agree with TRBD2. Germline V gives CDR1 KGHDR, CDR2 SFDVKD. The trim removed 5 bases at V and 5 bases at J, leaving 8 bases unmatched. The CDR3 length is 16 residues. DNA for the CDR3: TGTGCCACCAGTGCGGCGACTAGCGGGGAGCTAGATACGCAGTATTTT. Protein: CATSAATSGELDTQYF.

The CDR3 bases are TGTGCCAGCAGTGTGGAGGGCGGGTACACTGAAGCTTTCTTT. This translates into CASSVEGGYTEAFF. The rearrangement links TRBV6-4 to TRBJ1-1; D is unresolved. Germline CDR1 and CDR2: MRHNA and SNTAGT. Deletions cut 4 bases from V and 3 bases from J, with 12 bases between. The CDR3 consists of 14 residues.

This chain connects TRBV19 to TRBJ1-1; D perhaps matches TRBD1 (6 bases). The CDR3 is 13 residues long. In germline, CDR1 is LNHDA, CDR2 SQIVND (reference sequence). Trimming took off 6 bases at V and 4 bases at J, with 12 bases between the two ends. CDR3: CASSQQGSTEAFF. CDR3 DNA: TGTGCCAGTAGCCAACAGGGTAGCACTGAAGCTTTCTTT.

The chain recombines TRBV7-8 with TRBJ1-1; D is perhaps TRBD1 (5 bases). The ends were cut back, 2 bases at V and 3 bases at J, with 13 bases in the middle. Germline V gene lookup returns CDR1 SGHVS and CDR2 FQNEAQ. The CDR3 has 15 residues. This CDR3 is CASSLSAGTHTEAFF. The DNA of the CDR3 is TGTGCCAGCAGCTTAAGTGCGGGGACTCACACTGAAGCTTTCTTT.